The T cell receptor beta chain described here comes from a study of blood T cell repertoires in COVID-19. Sequencing was performed with immunoSEQ multiplex PCR; in TCRdb, only in-frame clones are kept and a portion is missing. Of about 380,000 clones listed, roughly 85% are singletons. Per the germline V gene, CDR1 is KGHDR and CDR2 is SFDVKD. The CDR3 runs to 13 residues. V shed 4 bases and J shed 7 bases, with 7 bases lying between them. The chain is built from TRBV24-1 and TRBJ1-6; D is unclear. The clonotype originates from a woman younger than 35 with acute or convalescent COVID-19. Sample: peripheral blood. CDR3 in amino acids: CATSENNNSPLHF. The CDR3 DNA reads as TGTGCCACCAGTGAAAACAACAATTCACCCCTCCACTTT.